The rows below give T cell receptor beta chains drawn from one sample of a study of control samples from healthy donors and cancer patients. TCRdb keeps only in-frame clones here, not all; method: immunoSEQ multiplex PCR. This sample has roughly 130,000 clones; more than 85% occur once, and the top ten carry over 1.5%. The material sequenced was PBMCs. The source of these receptors is a man aged 50 to 59 with head and neck cancer. Each CDR3 is given with its conserved first and last residue. The D gene is left open where the match is weak. Not every row has a clone size; where given, it reads once, few, many or a size class.

size	length	V	D	J	CDR3	DNA
-	14	TRBV19	TRBD1	TRBJ1-5	CASSTWTGQQPQHF	TGTGCCAGTAGTACCTGGACAGGGCAACAGCCCCAGCATTTT
-	13	TRBV7-2	-	TRBJ1-2	CASSRDRAYGYTF	TGTGCCAGCAGCCGCGACAGAGCCTATGGCTACACCTTC
-	15	TRBV19	-	TRBJ2-3	CASSLADWNTDTQYF	TGTGCCAGTAGCCTTGCGGACTGGAACACAGATACGCAGTATTTT
-	14	TRBV7-2	-	TRBJ2-3	CASSLLSGTDTQYF	TGTGCCAGCAGCTTATTGAGCGGCACAGATACGCAGTATTTT
many	14	TRBV5-1	-	TRBJ1-6	CASRGREGNSPLHF	TGCGCCAGCCGCGGCAGGGAAGGCAATTCACCCCTCCACTTT
-	14	TRBV7-6	-	TRBJ1-1	CASSLGEANTEAFF	TGTGCCAGCAGCTTAGGGGAGGCTAACACTGAAGCTTTCTTT
-	15	TRBV4-2	-	TRBJ2-3	CASSPQGTHTDTQYF	TGTGCCAGCAGCCCTCAAGGGACCCACACAGATACGCAGTATTTT
-	13	TRBV19	-	TRBJ2-7	CASSFGQSYEQYF	TGTGCCAGTAGTTTCGGACAGTCCTACGAGCAGTACTTC
-	13	TRBV6-5	-	TRBJ1-4	CASTGRGSEKLFF	TGTGCCAGCACAGGGAGGGGAAGTGAAAAACTGTTTTTT
-	16	TRBV6-5	-	TRBJ1-1	CASSSPRADSNTEAFF	TGTGCCAGCAGTTCACCCCGGGCAGACTCGAACACTGAAGCTTTCTTT
-	13	TRBV11-1	-	TRBJ2-7	CASSPWGEVKQYF	TGTGCCAGCAGCCCTTGGGGGGAAGTCAAGCAGTACTTC
-	14	TRBV7-2	-	TRBJ1-5	CASSFLGADQPQHF	TGTGCCAGCAGCTTCCTCGGGGCGGATCAGCCCCAGCATTTT
-	14	TRBV19	-	TRBJ1-2	CASKEEGIFNGYTF	TGTGCCAGTAAGGAAGAAGGGATTTTCAATGGCTACACCTTC
few	15	TRBV6-6	-	TRBJ1-5	CASRRSQGDSQPQHF	TGTGCCAGCAGACGCTCACAGGGAGATAGTCAGCCCCAGCATTTT
-	14	TRBV15	-	TRBJ1-1	CATSRDTVNTEAFF	TGTGCCACCAGCAGGGATACGGTGAACACTGAAGCTTTCTTT
-	12	TRBV5-5	-	TRBJ1-3	CASSLDGNTIYF	TGTGCCAGCAGCTTGGATGGAAACACCATATATTTT
-	14	TRBV4-1	-	TRBJ1-2	CASRQPGAAPGYTF	TGCGCCAGCAGACAGCCGGGGGCCGCCCCAGGCTACACCTTC
-	14	TRBV7-9	TRBD1	TRBJ1-1	CASSLTGAGTEAFF	TGTGCCAGCAGCCTTACAGGGGCGGGCACTGAAGCTTTCTTT
once	16	TRBV28	-	TRBJ1-5	CASSFPRGASNQPQHF	TGTGCCAGCAGTTTCCCGCGGGGGGCAAGCAATCAGCCCCAGCATTTT
-	16	TRBV18	TRBD1	TRBJ1-6	CASSKGGQGGNSPLHF	TGTGCCAGCTCAAAAGGGGGACAGGGGGGCAATTCACCCCTCCACTTT
-	14	TRBV4-3	TRBD1	TRBJ1-2	CASSRGQGGYGYTF	TGCGCCAGCAGCCGGGGACAGGGCGGTTATGGCTACACCTTC
-	13	TRBV6-5	TRBD1	TRBJ1-2	CASRSGTGNYYTF	TGTGCCAGCAGATCCGGGACAGGGAATTACTACACCTTC
once	16	TRBV9	-	TRBJ2-5	CASSVGSLALGGTQYF	TGTGCCAGCAGCGTAGGATCCCTCGCGCTGGGGGGGACCCAGTACTTC
-	15	TRBV29-1	TRBD1	TRBJ1-2	CSVAGTVKSGYGYTF	TGCAGCGTGGCCGGGACAGTGAAGAGTGGCTATGGCTACACCTTT
-	16	TRBV10-3	TRBD1	TRBJ2-7	CAISDPGTGLSYEQYF	TGTGCCATCAGTGATCCCGGGACAGGGCTTTCCTACGAGCAGTACTTC
-	13	TRBV7-2	-	TRBJ2-3	CASSFSKADTQYF	TGTGCCAGCAGCTTCTCTAAGGCAGATACGCAGTATTTT
-	16	TRBV28	-	TRBJ1-1	CASSYNHNNPDTEAFF	TGTGCCAGCAGCTACAATCATAACAATCCGGACACTGAAGCTTTCTTT
-	13	TRBV6-5	TRBD1	TRBJ2-7	CASSRDRVYEQYF	TGTGCCAGCAGTCGGGACAGGGTCTACGAGCAGTACTTC
-	17	TRBV7-2	-	TRBJ2-5	CASSPGGLGGTQETQYF	TGTGCCAGCAGCCCAGGGGGTTTAGGAGGGACCCAAGAGACCCAGTACTTC
once	16	TRBV19	TRBD1	TRBJ1-2	CASSSDRGKVLFGYTF	TGTGCCAGTAGTTCCGACAGGGGTAAAGTTTTGTTTGGCTACACCTTC
once	14	TRBV27	-	TRBJ1-3	CASSDWSSGNTIYF	TGTGCCAGCAGTGACTGGAGCTCTGGAAACACCATATATTTT
-	16	TRBV28	-	TRBJ2-3	CASSFRLQGTSDTQYF	TGTGCCAGCAGTTTTCGGCTACAGGGTACGTCAGATACGCAGTATTTT
-	16	TRBV7-2	TRBD1	TRBJ2-2	CASSLRDRVNTGELFF	TGTGCCAGCAGTTTAAGGGACAGGGTCAACACCGGGGAGCTGTTTTTT
-	16	TRBV5-6	TRBD2	TRBJ2-5	CASTYYSGYGEETQYF	TGTGCCAGCACCTACTATAGCGGGTATGGGGAAGAGACCCAGTACTTC